This T cell receptor (beta chain) was recovered during a study of molecular identifiers for immune sequencing clone quantification (dated by TCRdb to the late 2010s). About the study as a whole: For a replicate experiment, RNA from approximately 20,000 or 100,000 naive CD8 T cells was divided into five aliquots, and four of the five aliquots were sequenced. CD8 T cells were used in a methods study to benchmark molecular-identifier clustering-based TCR repertoire sequencing (MIDCIRS) and TCR RNA copy counting. General study outcomes and caveats: When barcode sub-clustering was not used, chimeric consensus sequences inflated TCR diversity, with chimeras reaching as high as 47%. Clones above 20 RNA copies held over 99% of molecules in CMV-specific effector cells but under 1% in naive cells. Highly expanded clone sizes could be underestimated because identical TCR molecules may share a barcode. Approximately 3.3 recovered TCR RNA copies per cell were obtained by modeling, versus approximately 10 by digital PCR, implying a capture efficiency of 25% to 30%. Spiked-in Jurkat TCR RNA (approximately 10 copies' worth), which is not part of the donor repertoire, was contained in the naive libraries. A single cell's worth of spiked-in Jurkat TCR RNA was reported detectable even among one million naive CD8 T cells.

The method behind the library was PCR. Sequencer: Illumina HiSeq 4000. Bulk TCR libraries were generated as previously described, with the TCR primers listed in Table S5 used. Total RNA was purified with the Qiagen AllPrep DNA/RNA kit. Before any analysis, reads coming from multiple sequencing runs of the same library were combined into one pool. In the authors' own workflow: Only reads with exact TCR constant sequence were kept, trimmed to 150 nt, and grouped by their 12-nt molecular barcodes. Reads within each barcode group were sub-clustered using a 15% Levenshtein threshold, and quality-weighted consensus sequences were constructed for each RNA molecule. Non-functional sequences were excluded, and lower-count sequences lying one edit away from another sequence were also excluded. Based on fitting two negative binomial distributions, any barcode sub-cluster with under 20% of the maximum read count was discarded. The public reads were reanalyzed by TCRdb: fastp trimming at Q25, MiXCR alignment, in-frame beta chains only. Each CDR3 protein appears once, grouped with its most common genes and DNA. TCRdb's processing, not the study's, gives the V and J calls here. This sample comprises more than 450,000 distinct CDR3 sequences, over 20% of them detected only once. The top ten constitute 0.7% to 1% of the sample.

Reading the germline V gene gives CDR1 MNHEY and CDR2 SVGEGT. CDR3 length: 16 amino acids, cysteine to phenylalanine. Only the CDR3 region is kept as DNA, spanning 48 bases read in frame from base 1. Relative to germline, V is 2 bases shorter and J is 2 bases shorter, with 15 bases between their ends. Worth noting for this clonotype: The antigen it binds to is not known. Base qualities are not at hand, and no much larger clone is one base apart.

Naive CD8 T cell libraries were made from around 18,000 to 910,000 sorted cells using 10%, 30% or 50% of purified RNA. Naive CD8 T cells were FACS-sorted as CD8+CD4-CCR7+CD45RA+ on a BD FACSAria II into RLT Plus buffer. To test detection sensitivity, Jurkat RNA equivalent to approximately ten TCR copies was spiked into samples of about 18,000-1,000,000 naive CD8 T cells. CD8 T cells were enriched with RosetteSep CD8+ T Cell Enrichment Cocktail and Ficoll-Paque, followed by ACK red cell lysis. The clonotype was recovered from a human donor in good health. Some libraries in this study had Jurkat cell RNA spiked in. Here the chain combines TRBV6-2 or TRBV6-3 and TRBJ2-5, with a tentative D call of TRBD1 or TRBD2, each matching 5 bases. The specimen sequenced was naive CD8+ T cells from blood, with Jurkat cell RNA spiked in. The cell subset or site label, as the study defines it: FACS-sorted CD8+CD4-CCR7+CD45RA+ naive T cells. The CDR3 protein is CASSYGGDRLQETQYF. The DNA sequence is TGTGCCAGCAGTTACGGGGGAGACAGACTACAAGAGACCCAGTACTTC.